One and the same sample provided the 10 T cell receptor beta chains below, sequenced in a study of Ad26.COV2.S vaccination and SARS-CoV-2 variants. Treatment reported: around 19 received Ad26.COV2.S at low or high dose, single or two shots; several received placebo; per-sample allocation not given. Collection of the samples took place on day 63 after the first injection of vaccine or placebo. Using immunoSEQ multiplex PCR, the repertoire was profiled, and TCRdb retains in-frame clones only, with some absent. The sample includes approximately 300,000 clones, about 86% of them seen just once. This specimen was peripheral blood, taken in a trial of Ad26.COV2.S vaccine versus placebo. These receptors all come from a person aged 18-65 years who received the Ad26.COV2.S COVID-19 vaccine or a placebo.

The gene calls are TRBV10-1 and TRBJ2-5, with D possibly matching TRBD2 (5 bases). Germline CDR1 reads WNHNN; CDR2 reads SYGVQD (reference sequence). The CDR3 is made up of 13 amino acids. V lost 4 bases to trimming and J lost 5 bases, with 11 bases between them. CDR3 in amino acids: CASSGSSGETQYF. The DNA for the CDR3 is TGCGCCAGCAGTGGGTCCTCGGGGGAGACCCAGTACTTC.

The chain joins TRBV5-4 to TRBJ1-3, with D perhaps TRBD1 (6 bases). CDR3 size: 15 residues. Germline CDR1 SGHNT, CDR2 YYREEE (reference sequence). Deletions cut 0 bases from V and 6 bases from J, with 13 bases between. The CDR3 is CASSLGQAVENTIYF. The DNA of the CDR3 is TGTGCCAGCAGCTTGGGACAGGCCGTGGAAAACACCATATATTTT.

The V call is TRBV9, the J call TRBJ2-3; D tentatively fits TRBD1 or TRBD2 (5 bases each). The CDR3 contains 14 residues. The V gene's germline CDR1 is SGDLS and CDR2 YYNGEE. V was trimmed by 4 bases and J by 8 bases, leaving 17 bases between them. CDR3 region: CASSPRVGAGTQYF. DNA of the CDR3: TGTGCCAGCAGCCCCCGGGTTGGGGCGGGTACGCAGTATTTT.

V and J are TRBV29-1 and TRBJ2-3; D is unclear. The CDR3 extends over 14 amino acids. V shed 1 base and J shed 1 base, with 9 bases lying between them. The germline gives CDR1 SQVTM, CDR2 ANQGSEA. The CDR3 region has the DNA TGCAGCGTTGAAGTTCCCATTGGCACAGATACGCAGTATTTT. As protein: CSVEVPIGTDTQYF.

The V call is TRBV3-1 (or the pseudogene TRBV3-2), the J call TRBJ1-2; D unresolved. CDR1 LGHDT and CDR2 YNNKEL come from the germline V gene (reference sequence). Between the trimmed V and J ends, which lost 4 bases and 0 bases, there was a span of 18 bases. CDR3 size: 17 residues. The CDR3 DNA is TGTGCCAGCAGCCCGAAAGGAGTCGGTTTTACTAACTATGGCTACACCTTC. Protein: CASSPKGVGFTNYGYTF.

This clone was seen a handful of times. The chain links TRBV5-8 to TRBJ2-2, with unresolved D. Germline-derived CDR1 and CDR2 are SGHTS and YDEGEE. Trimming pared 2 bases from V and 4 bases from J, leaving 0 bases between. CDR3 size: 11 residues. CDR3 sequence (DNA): TGTGCCAGCAGCTTCACCGGGGAGCTGTTTTTT. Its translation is CASSFTGELFF.

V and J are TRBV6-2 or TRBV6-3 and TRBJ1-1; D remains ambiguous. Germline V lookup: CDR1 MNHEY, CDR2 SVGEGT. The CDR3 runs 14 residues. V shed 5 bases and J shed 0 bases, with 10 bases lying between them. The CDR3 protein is CASSLIDLNTEAFF. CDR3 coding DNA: TGTGCCAGCAGTCTAATAGATTTGAACACTGAAGCTTTCTTT.

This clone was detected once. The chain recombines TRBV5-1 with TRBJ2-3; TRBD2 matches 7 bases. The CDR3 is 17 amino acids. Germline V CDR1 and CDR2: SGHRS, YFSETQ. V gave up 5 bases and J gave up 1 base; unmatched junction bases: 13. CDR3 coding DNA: TGCGCCAGCAGTTTCGAATCTAGCGGTTGGGGCACAGATACGCAGTATTTT. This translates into CASSFESSGWGTDTQYF. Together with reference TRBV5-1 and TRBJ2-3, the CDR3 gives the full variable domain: KAGVTQTPRYLIKTRGQQVTLSCSPISGHRSVSWYQQTPGQGLQFLFEYFSETQRNKGNFPGRFSGRQFSNSRSEMNVSTLELGDSALYLCASSFESSGWGTDTQYFGPGTRLTVL.

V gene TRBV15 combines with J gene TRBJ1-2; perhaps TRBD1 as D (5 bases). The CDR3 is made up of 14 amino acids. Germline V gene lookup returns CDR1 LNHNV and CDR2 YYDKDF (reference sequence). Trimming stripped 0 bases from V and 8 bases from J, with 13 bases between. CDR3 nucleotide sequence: TGTGCCACCAGCAGAGATCCCCAGGGCGGCGGCTACACCTTC. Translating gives CATSRDPQGGGYTF.

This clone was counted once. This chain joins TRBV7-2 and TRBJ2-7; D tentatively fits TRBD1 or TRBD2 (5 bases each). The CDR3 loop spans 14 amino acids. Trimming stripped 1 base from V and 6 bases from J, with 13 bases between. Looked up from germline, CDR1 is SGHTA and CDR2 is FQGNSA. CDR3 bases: TGTGCCAGCAGCTTAGTGGGGGATGTCTCCGAGCAGTACTTC. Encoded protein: CASSLVGDVSEQYF. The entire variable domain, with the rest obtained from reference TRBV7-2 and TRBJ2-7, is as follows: GAGVSQSPSNKVTEKGKDVELRCDPISGHTALYWYRQSLGQGLEFLIYFQGNSAPDKSGLPSDRFSAERTGGSVSTLTIQRTQQEDSAVYLCASSLVGDVSEQYFGPGTRLTVT.